The 2 T cell receptor beta chains below come from one sample, sequenced in a study of metastatic and nonmetastatic thyroid tumors. TCRdb re-analyzed the PCR reads through MiXCR. The table lists fewer than 55,000 clones, roughly 15% of them singletons. Among the patients, none had received any treatment before thyroid surgery. The specimen sequenced was blood. The receptors come from a female donor with papillary thyroid cancer or a benign thyroid nodule (not recorded which). Some clones in this sample may be carry-over from other donors' samples.

The chain joins TRBV28 to TRBJ1-3, with 7 bases identical to TRBD1. V gave up 1 base and J gave up 0 bases; unmatched junction bases: 6. The CDR3 totals 17 residues. The germline V gene has CDR1 MDHEN and CDR2 SYDVKM. The CDR3 protein is CASSLSGRGSSGNTIYF. The CDR3 nucleotides are TGTGCCAGCAGTTTATCGGGCAGGGGGAGCTCTGGAAACACCATATATTTT.

To note about this clone: Sequence at one end of the junction differs from germline and may be a read error. The chain has TRBV6-1 and TRBJ2-2, with a tentative D call TRBD2 (5 bases). The CDR3 has 16 residues. Per germline, CDR1 MNHNS and CDR2 SASEGT. The CDR3 here is CASSEVVPSLTGDLFF. The DNA for the CDR3 is TGTGCCAGCAGTGAAGTAGTCCCTTCCTTGACCGGGGATCTGTTTTTT.